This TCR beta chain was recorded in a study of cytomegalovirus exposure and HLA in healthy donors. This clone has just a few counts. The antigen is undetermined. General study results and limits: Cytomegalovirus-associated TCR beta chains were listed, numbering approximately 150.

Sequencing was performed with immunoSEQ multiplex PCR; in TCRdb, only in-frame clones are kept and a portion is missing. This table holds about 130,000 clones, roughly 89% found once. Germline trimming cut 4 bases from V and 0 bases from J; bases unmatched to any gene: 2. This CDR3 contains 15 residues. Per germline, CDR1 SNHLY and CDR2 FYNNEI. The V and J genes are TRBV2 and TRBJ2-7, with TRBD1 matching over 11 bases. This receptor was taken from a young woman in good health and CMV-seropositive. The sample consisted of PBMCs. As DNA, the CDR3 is TGTGCCAGCAGTGTCGGGACAGGGGGCTCCTACGAGCAGTACTTC. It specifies CASSVGTGGSYEQYF.